The source of this T cell receptor beta chain is a study of T cell responses to AZD1222 COVID-19 vaccine. General study results and limits: Per reports, nearly half of all spike-specific TCRs target regions that are unmutated in variants. Seropositive status at baseline applied to only a handful of AZD1222 recipients. Spike-wide vaccine-associated CD4 TCRs dominated at 160-218 and 743-854. Donor demographics were predominantly white British with a female majority; clonal diversity may be underestimated.

Method: immunoSEQ multiplex PCR; TCRdb's copy keeps in-frame clones and lacks some. The table lists 100,000 or so clones, around nine tenths of them singletons. V shed 5 bases and J shed 0 bases, with 14 bases lying between them. This CDR3 region has 15 residues. Germline V gene lookup returns CDR1 LNHDA and CDR2 SQIVND (reference sequence). About this clone: Its matching antigen is unknown.

The V gene is TRBV19, the J gene TRBJ2-7; D call uncertain. This sequence originates from an adult who received the AZD1222 COVID-19 vaccine. Sequenced material: peripheral blood, taken 28 days after the second AZD1222 dose. CDR3 bases: TGTGCCAGTAGTGACCCGGACCTCACCTCCTACGAGCAGTACTTC. Amino acids: CASSDPDLTSYEQYF.